This TCR beta chain was captured by sequencing in a study of T cells of healthy individuals. Trimming removed 6 bases at V and 1 base at J, with 9 bases between. This CDR3 spans 13 amino acids. Per germline, CDR1 MDHEN and CDR2 SYDVKM. This clonotype was observed many times. TCRdb ran MiXCR on the 5' RACE reads and lists one entry per CDR3 protein. The table records about 82,000 distinct CDR3 sequences, approximately 5.4% of them present only once. This TCR was recovered from a female donor in good health. The chain uses TRBV28 and TRBJ1-1; weak D call: TRBD1 (5 bases). CDR3: CASRSGPNTEAFF. As DNA, the CDR3 is TGTGCCAGCAGGTCAGGGCCGAACACTGAAGCTTTCTTT.